The 8 T cell receptor beta chains reported below all come from one sample, sequenced in a study of CD8+ T cells in alopecia areata. Once RNA had been extracted, it was reverse transcribed into cDNA to act as the sequencing template. This table comes from immunoSEQ multiplex PCR, and its TCRdb copy is limited to in-frame clones, with some not included. The sample has some 100,000 clones, around two fifths seen once; the top ten hold over 3%. The sequencing sample was made of CD4+ T cells sorted from blood. These receptors were collected from a human donor with alopecia areata.

Worth noting for this clone: Mismatch with germline at one junction end may stem from a read error. The chain is built from TRBV27 and TRBJ2-7; TRBD1 is a possible D gene (7 bases). CDR3 length: 14 amino acids. Per germline, CDR1 MNHEY and CDR2 SMNVEV (reference sequence). CDR3 protein: CASSLSGGNYEQYF. CDR3 DNA sequence: TGTGCCAGCAGTCTATCAGGGGGGAACTACGAGCAGTACTTC.

This clone has more than one count but fewer than ten. V usage is TRBV30 and J usage is TRBJ1-5; D gene ambiguous. The V end lost 0 bases, the J end lost 1 base, and 4 bases lay between the germline ends. Germline CDR1 is GTSNPN and CDR2 is SVGIG (reference sequence). This CDR3 has 13 amino acids. The CDR3 DNA follows: TGTGCCTGGAGTGTGGGAAGCAATCAGCCCCAGCATTTT. This encodes CAWSVGSNQPQHF.

The chain combines TRBV29-1 with TRBJ1-1; no firm D call. The CDR3 runs 11 residues. Germline V gives CDR1 SQVTM, CDR2 ANQGSEA. The V gene lost 5 bases and the J gene lost 0 bases, with 4 bases spanning the gap. The CDR3 nucleotides are TGCAGCGTTCGCTTGAACACTGAAGCTTTCTTT. Protein: CSVRLNTEAFF.

This clone has only a few counts. The same CDR3 can be traced to other DNA sequences in this sample. V usage is TRBV29-1 and J usage is TRBJ2-1; 13 bases are a match to TRBD2. Germline-derived CDR1 and CDR2 are SQVTM and ANQGSEA. This CDR3 has 14 amino acids. V was clipped by 4 bases and J by 5 bases; unmatched bases: 2. CDR3 nucleotides: TGCAGCGTTGGGGGGACTAGCGGGAACAATGAGCAGTTCTTC. Its translation is CSVGGTSGNNEQFF.

This clone was counted between two and nine times. The chain is built from TRBV29-1 and TRBJ2-7; a weak D match, TRBD1 (6 bases). CDR3 length: 15 amino acids. Germline CDR1 SQVTM, CDR2 ANQGSEA. Trimming shortened V by 4 bases and J by 0 bases, and 16 bases separated the two germline ends. CDR3 amino acids: CSVAPDRLRSYEQYF. The CDR3 DNA reads as TGCAGCGTTGCCCCGGACAGACTCCGCTCCTACGAGCAGTACTTC.

This clone was seen only a few times. The rearrangement uses TRBV28 and TRBJ2-5; no clear D gene. The CDR3 contains 14 residues. Germline V gene sequence: CDR1 MDHEN, CDR2 SYDVKM. Deletions cut 3 bases from V and 2 bases from J, with 10 bases between. This chain's CDR3 is CASSFRWQQETQYF. For the CDR3, the DNA is TGTGCCAGCAGTTTTAGGTGGCAGCAAGAGACCCAGTACTTC.

The V and J genes are TRBV6-1 and TRBJ2-3; D is undetermined. The CDR3 contains 13 residues. CDR1 and CDR2 from the germline V gene are MNHNS and SASEGT. V was cut by 11 bases and J by 3 bases, with 15 bases left in between. CDR3 DNA: TGTGCCGTAAGGGCCCTCGGGACAGATACGCAGTATTTT. This sequence encodes CAVRALGTDTQYF.

The V and J genes are TRBV30 and TRBJ2-7; 7 nucleotides agree with TRBD2. With 3 bases clipped from V and 2 bases from J, the junction kept 7 bases outside the gene matches. The CDR3 extends over 14 amino acids. Per germline, CDR1 GTSNPN and CDR2 SVGIG (reference sequence). The CDR3, as DNA: TGTGCCTGGAGGTCTAGCGGATTAACCTACGAGCAGTACTTC. Translation: CAWRSSGLTYEQYF.